Following are 32 T cell receptor beta chains from one sample sequenced in a study of OX40 agonist ivuxolimab in advanced cancers. Sequencing was performed with immunoSEQ multiplex PCR; in TCRdb, only in-frame clones are kept and a portion is missing. The sample holds 45,000 to 55,000 clones, approximately 94% seen once. The sequencing used CD4+ or CD8+ T cells sorted from blood, collected in a trial of the OX40 agonist ivuxolimab. The source of these receptors is an adult with an advanced solid tumor such as melanoma, head and neck, liver or kidney cancer.

This clone showed up just a few times. The chain employs TRBV30 and TRBJ1-1; D gene ambiguous. The germline V gene has CDR1 GTSNPN and CDR2 SVGIG (reference sequence). The CDR3 has 11 residues. Trimming pared 2 bases from V and 8 bases from J, leaving 9 bases between. Written as DNA, the CDR3 is TGTGCCTGGAGTATGGGAACCGAAGCTTTCTTT. Residues: CAWSMGTEAFF.

The chain couples TRBV9 to TRBJ2-7; TRBD1 matches 11 bases. CDR1 and CDR2 (germline): SGDLS, YYNGEE. CDR3 length: 14 amino acids. V trimming: 3 bases; J trimming: 6 bases; junction bases outside the gene matches: 5. DNA of the CDR3: TGTGCCAGCAGCGCGGGGACAGGGGGTCTCGAGCAGTACTTC. Its protein product is CASSAGTGGLEQYF.

This clone was observed a handful of times. In DNA form, the CDR3 reads TGTGCCAGTAGTATAGTCACTAGCGGCATCTACGAGCAGTACTTC. This codes for CASSIVTSGIYEQYF. The chain has TRBV19 and TRBJ2-7, with TRBD2 matching 8 bases. J was trimmed by 3 bases and V by 1 base; bases with no gene match: 5. In germline, CDR1 is LNHDA, CDR2 SQIVND (reference sequence). The CDR3 length is 15 residues.

The chain is built from TRBV6-5 and TRBJ1-5; D gene uncertain. V dropped 6 bases and J dropped 4 bases, with 13 bases sitting between them. CDR3 length: 14 amino acids. CDR1 is MNHEY and CDR2 is SVGAGI in the germline V gene. CDR3 residues: CASSIRRTNQPQHF. In DNA form, the CDR3 reads TGTGCCAGCAGCATTCGGAGGACTAATCAGCCCCAGCATTTT.

The chain has TRBV10-3 and TRBJ2-3; D possibly uses TRBD1 or TRBD2 (5 bases each). The germline gives CDR1 ENHRY, CDR2 SYGVKD. The CDR3 contains 15 residues. Between the trimmed V and J ends, which lost 7 bases and 2 bases, there was a span of 16 bases. This CDR3 reads CAITRPGLFTDTQYF. The DNA for the CDR3 is TGTGCCATCACCAGACCGGGGCTTTTCACAGATACGCAGTATTTT.

Only one count was recorded for this clone. Other DNA sequences from this sample encode an identical CDR3 as well. The rearrangement joins TRBV2 to TRBJ2-7; the D is unclear. The CDR3 has 13 residues. Trimming shortened V by 4 bases and J by 2 bases, and 9 bases separated the two germline ends. CDR1 is SNHLY, CDR2 FYNNEI, per germline. The CDR3 DNA follows: TGTGCCAGCAGTGTTGGCGGACCCTACGAGCAGTACTTC. Protein product: CASSVGGPYEQYF.

The gene calls are TRBV6-6 and TRBJ1-1, with 7 bases lining up with TRBD1. The germline CDR1 and CDR2 sequences are MNHNY and SVGAGI (reference sequence). Trimming took 4 bases from V and 6 from J; bases not matched to a gene: 8. The CDR3 sequence is 14 residues long. Written as DNA, the CDR3 is TGTGCCAGCAGTTCCACGGGGGACAGCGCTGAAGCTTTCTTT. Amino acid sequence: CASSSTGDSAEAFF.

The chain has TRBV9 and TRBJ1-2; possible D gene TRBD1, 5 bases. The germline V gene encodes CDR1 SGDLS and CDR2 YYNGEE. Trimming removed 4 bases from V and 5 bases from J, with 18 bases in between. The CDR3 consists of 15 residues. The chain's CDR3 is CASSPGTGGKYGYTF. The DNA of the CDR3 is TGTGCCAGCAGCCCGGGGACGGGAGGGAAGTATGGCTACACCTTC.

The V call is TRBV10-2, the J call TRBJ2-3, with D perhaps TRBD1 or TRBD2 (5 bases each). V was trimmed by 2 bases and J by 0 bases, leaving 9 bases between them. Germline CDR1 reads WSHSY; CDR2 reads SAAADI. The CDR3 has 15 amino acids. The CDR3 reads CASSEGTVSTDTQYF. The CDR3 region has the DNA TGCGCCAGCAGTGAGGGGACCGTGAGCACAGATACGCAGTATTTT.

The genes are TRBV19 and TRBJ2-6; D is unresolved. This CDR3 has 13 residues. V lost 6 bases, J lost 2 bases, and 5 bases lay in between. In germline, CDR1 is LNHDA, CDR2 SQIVND (reference sequence). DNA of the CDR3: TGTGCCAGTAGCATAACTGGGGCCAACGTCCTGACTTTC. It is translated as CASSITGANVLTF.

CDR3: CAWRSTDTQYF. For the CDR3, the DNA is TGTGCCTGGAGGAGCACAGATACGCAGTATTTT. The genes are TRBV30 and TRBJ2-3; D is unclear. Trimming removed 3 bases from V and 0 bases from J, with 1 base in between. This CDR3 has 11 residues. Per germline, CDR1 GTSNPN and CDR2 SVGIG (reference sequence).

The chain joins TRBV27 to TRBJ1-5; D unclear. From germline, CDR1 is MNHEY and CDR2 SMNVEV (reference sequence). Trimming cost V 3 bases and J 2 bases, with 8 bases left between them. The CDR3 has 14 amino acids. The CDR3 DNA follows: TGTGCCAGCAGTTTCCGGGAGGGCAATCAGCCCCAGCATTTT. It yields the protein CASSFREGNQPQHF.

The chain is built from TRBV19 and TRBJ2-1; 14 bases line up with TRBD2. This CDR3 is 16 amino acids long. J was trimmed by 5 bases and V by 2 bases; bases with no gene match: 2. Germline V gene lookup returns CDR1 LNHDA and CDR2 SQIVND (reference sequence). The DNA for the CDR3 is TGTGCCAGTAGTATAACGACTAGCGGGGGGGACAATGAGCAGTTCTTC. As protein: CASSITTSGGDNEQFF.

CDR3 nucleotides: TGTGCCAGCAGCCAAGAGGGTACAGGGGGATATGGCTACACCTTC. Translated, it gives CASSQEGTGGYGYTF. This sequence joins TRBV4-2 and TRBJ1-2, with 8 bases aligning to TRBD1. The CDR3 loop spans 15 amino acids. With V trimmed by 0 bases and J by 5 bases, 5 bases remained unmatched. CDR1 is LGHNA and CDR2 is YNFKEQ in the germline V gene.

The chain employs TRBV6-5 and TRBJ2-3; tentatively, D is TRBD2 (7 bases). Germline CDR1 reads MNHEY; CDR2 reads SVGAGI. The CDR3 is 13 residues long. The V end was cut by 10 bases, the J end by 5 bases, with 16 bases between. The CDR3 here is CATSGGRGDTQYF. The CDR3 coding sequence is TGTGCCACTTCGGGGGGCCGTGGAGATACGCAGTATTTT.

J is TRBJ2-1 and V is TRBV28; 12 nucleotides line up with TRBD2. V trimming: 4 bases; J trimming: 9 bases; junction bases outside the gene matches: 7. This CDR3 spans 15 amino acids. Germline V gene lookup returns CDR1 MDHEN and CDR2 SYDVKM. This CDR3 reads CASSSRLAGVGEQFF. The CDR3 bases are TGTGCCAGCAGTTCCCGACTAGCGGGAGTTGGTGAGCAGTTCTTC. The whole variable domain, filled in from reference TRBV28 and TRBJ2-1, reads DVKVTQSSRYLVKRTGEKVFLECVQDMDHENMFWYRQDPGLGLRLIYFSYDVKMKEKGDIPEGYSVSREKKERFSLILESASTNQTSMYLCASSSRLAGVGEQFFGPGTRLTVL.

The CDR3 here is CASIGSFAGYTF. In DNA form, the CDR3 reads TGTGCCAGCATCGGGTCATTTGCTGGCTACACCTTC. V and J are TRBV2 and TRBJ1-2; D not resolved. CDR1 SNHLY and CDR2 FYNNEI come from the germline V gene. CDR3 length equals 12 residues. The V and J ends lost 7 bases and 7 bases respectively, with 13 bases between them.

The rearrangement joins TRBV9 to TRBJ2-7; possibly TRBD1 or TRBD2 for D (5 bases each). Germline V CDR1 and CDR2: SGDLS, YYNGEE. The CDR3 has 14 residues. V was trimmed by 2 bases and J by 0 bases, leaving 9 bases between them. CDR3 in DNA: TGTGCCAGCAGCGTGACGGGGACCTCCTACGAGCAGTACTTC. The encoded protein is CASSVTGTSYEQYF. Complete variable domain (other parts from reference TRBV9 and TRBJ2-7): DSGVTQTPKHLITATGQRVTLRCSPRSGDLSVYWYQQSLDQGLQFLIQYYNGEERAKGNILERFSAQQFPDLHSELNLSSLELGDSALYFCASSVTGTSYEQYFGPGTRLTVT.

In this sample, this clone turned up once. The rearrangement joins TRBV5-1 to TRBJ1-2, with a tentative D call TRBD1 (6 bases). The germline V gene has CDR1 SGHRS and CDR2 YFSETQ. Trimming left V 0 bases short and J 4 bases short, with 10 bases between. The CDR3 consists of 14 residues. Here the CDR3 reads CASSLVGGGYGYTF. CDR3 in DNA: TGCGCCAGCAGCTTGGTGGGGGGCGGCTATGGCTACACCTTC.

This chain links TRBV28 with TRBJ1-5; D may be TRBD1 (6 bases). V was cut by 1 base and J by 0 bases, with 13 bases left in between. The V gene's germline CDR1 is MDHEN and CDR2 SYDVKM. The CDR3 totals 17 residues. The CDR3 DNA follows: TGTGCCAGCAGTTTATCGATGGACAGTCCTAGCAATCAGCCCCAGCATTTT. As protein: CASSLSMDSPSNQPQHF.

This clone was counted between two and nine times. The chain has TRBV7-9 and TRBJ2-7; 8 bases fit TRBD1. Per the germline V gene, CDR1 is SEHNR and CDR2 is FQNEAQ (reference sequence). The CDR3 sequence is 13 residues long. The junction had 3 bases not matched to a gene; V was cut back by 3 bases and J by 5 bases. The CDR3 protein is CASSLDRADEQYF. The CDR3 region has the DNA TGTGCCAGCAGCTTGGACAGGGCGGACGAGCAGTACTTC.

The J gene is TRBJ1-1, the V gene TRBV11-2, with D possibly matching TRBD1 (5 bases). The CDR3 covers 15 residues. CDR1 is SGHAT, CDR2 FQNNGV, per germline. V was clipped by 1 base and J by 1 base, with 10 bases between them. In nucleotides, the CDR3 is TGTGCCAGCAGCTTAGGGTGGGGGGAGAACACTGAAGCTTTCTTT. The encoded protein is CASSLGWGENTEAFF.

This clone was seen a single time. The gene calls are TRBV25-1 and TRBJ2-1; 8 bases fit TRBD2. Germline V CDR1 and CDR2: MGHDK, SYGVNS. The junction had 13 bases not matched to a gene; V was cut back by 5 bases and J by 7 bases. This CDR3 is 16 amino acids long. The CDR3 region is CASSHIIVREVNEQFF. The CDR3, as DNA: TGTGCCAGCAGTCACATCATTGTGCGGGAGGTGAATGAGCAGTTCTTC.

V and J are TRBV5-5 and TRBJ1-1; perhaps TRBD1 as D (5 bases). Trimming took 0 bases from V and 4 from J, leaving 10 bases between them. The CDR3 sequence is 14 residues long. Germline V gene data show CDR1 as SGHKS and CDR2 as YYEKEE (reference sequence). The CDR3, as DNA: TGTGCCAGCAGCTTGGCATGGGGGGGCACTGAAGCTTTCTTT. Amino acids: CASSLAWGGTEAFF.

The chain recombines TRBV14 with TRBJ2-1; TRBD2 agrees at 14 bases. This CDR3 is built from 20 residues. Germline values: CDR1 SGHDN, CDR2 FVKESK. Losses at the gene ends were 4 bases for V and 0 bases for J; bases not matched to a gene: 11. CDR3 sequence reads: CASSRRLAGGPLSSYNEQFF. The CDR3 DNA reads TGTGCCAGCAGCCGACGACTAGCGGGAGGGCCATTAAGCTCCTACAATGAGCAGTTCTTC.

V usage is TRBV25-1 and J usage is TRBJ2-2; 10 nucleotides agree with TRBD2. CDR1 is MGHDK and CDR2 is SYGVNS in the germline V gene. Germline trimming cut 1 base from V and 7 bases from J; bases unmatched to any gene: 9. CDR3 length equals 17 residues. CDR3 amino acids: CASSESASGSLGGELFF. The CDR3 DNA sequence: TGTGCCAGCAGTGAATCAGCTAGCGGGAGTTTGGGCGGGGAGCTGTTTTTT.

The rearrangement links TRBV4-2 to TRBJ2-2, with D perhaps matching TRBD2 (5 bases). Trimming stripped 9 bases from V and 0 bases from J, with 8 bases between. The CDR3 totals 13 residues. The germline gives CDR1 LGHNA, CDR2 YNFKEQ. The CDR3 bases are TGTGCCAGTAACGGGGCGAACACCGGGGAGCTGTTTTTT. It translates to CASNGANTGELFF.

This chain joins TRBV5-4 and TRBJ1-1; no clear D. This CDR3 is 17 amino acids long. Germline V lookup: CDR1 SGHNT, CDR2 YYREEE (reference sequence). Trimming left V 3 bases short and J 2 bases short, with 20 bases between. In nucleotides, the CDR3 is TGTGCCAGCAGCTCCCCTTTCACCCACGGGGAAAACACTGAAGCTTTCTTT. Its translation: CASSSPFTHGENTEAFF.

The chain carries TRBV27 and TRBJ2-5; the match to TRBD2 covers 9 bases. The CDR3 covers 15 residues. V lost 6 bases to trimming and J lost 5 bases; unmatched junction nucleotides: 10. Germline V lookup: CDR1 MNHEY, CDR2 SMNVEV (reference sequence). The CDR3 protein is CASSFMREGLETQYF. CDR3 bases: TGTGCCAGCAGCTTTATGCGGGAGGGCCTGGAGACCCAGTACTTC.

The chain combines TRBV7-6 with TRBJ2-7, with D perhaps assigned TRBD1 or TRBD2 (5 bases each). Germline CDR1 and CDR2: SGHVS and FNYEAQ. Trimming left V 4 bases short and J 0 bases short, with 10 bases between. This CDR3 comprises 14 residues. CDR3 residues: CASSSGTASYEQYF. The CDR3 region has the DNA TGTGCCAGCAGCTCCGGGACCGCCTCCTACGAGCAGTACTTC.

This clone was counted a single time. The genes are TRBV19 and TRBJ1-5, with a possible D match to TRBD1 (6 bases). Germline loops: CDR1 LNHDA, CDR2 SQIVND (reference sequence). The CDR3 loop spans 16 amino acids. The germline V and J ends were trimmed by 6 bases and 0 bases, with 15 bases remaining between them. CDR3 amino acids: CASSPSGGHSNQPQHF. Here the CDR3 DNA reads TGTGCCAGTAGCCCCAGTGGGGGGCATAGCAATCAGCCCCAGCATTTT.

This clone was observed a single time. J is TRBJ2-1 and V is TRBV9; 8 bases map to TRBD2. Trimming at V came to 0 bases and at J to 9 bases, leaving 8 bases not matched to a gene. The CDR3 totals 15 residues. Germline V CDR1 and CDR2: SGDLS, YYNGEE. Here the CDR3 DNA reads TGTGCCAGCAGCGTAGAGGGACTAGGGCCCTCTGAGCAGTTCTTC. It specifies CASSVEGLGPSEQFF.